This T cell receptor beta chain was sequenced in a study of tumor and adjacent non-tumor tissue in lung cancer (dated by TCRdb to between 2018 and 2020). With respect to the entire study: Of the cohort, about 11 patients had adenocarcinoma, 2 had squamous cell carcinoma and 1 had small cell lung cancer. Over 25 paired specimens, one tumor and one normal lung sample per patient, were profiled by TCRbeta CDR3 sequencing. Bulk TCRbeta repertoires were compared between lung tumor tissue and matched distant non-tumor lung tissue obtained from approximately 15 lung cancer patients. In total, sequencing yielded 125,075,908 productive TCRbeta reads, which works out to an average of about 4.2 million reads per sample. The approximately 15 patients were aged about 31 to 85 years, included around ten men and 5 women, and had TNM stage I to III disease.

The sample holds many counts of this clonotype. This clone's antigen is unknown. No per-base quality is available; no much larger clone lies one base away. Counted from cysteine to phenylalanine, this CDR3 has 14 amino acids. Kept here is only the CDR3 DNA, which spans 42 bases and is read in frame from base 1. Unmatched junction bases come to 5, with V trimmed by 8 bases and J by 3 bases. Based on the germline V gene, the CDR1 and CDR2 sequences are ENHRY and SYGVKD. The library was generated by multiplex PCR. Sequenced using an Illumina HiSeq 2500. TCRbeta libraries were built by three rounds of nested PCR using primers (Table S4), following protocols modified from ARM-PCR. Before sequencing, PCR products of 200-500 bp were cut from the gel and purified using the QIAquick gel extraction kit. The authors' pipeline ran thus. Reads were cleaned with Trimmomatic, merged with FLASH into complete CDR3 sequences, and assigned to V(D)J germline segments with MiTCR. Clonal diversity was computed as the inverse Simpson's index with VDJtools. In-frame sequences without a premature stop codon were defined as productive reads. TCRdb reworked the public reads: Q25 trimming with fastp, MiXCR clone assembly, productive beta chains retained. Each CDR3 protein gets just one entry, which takes the most common genes and DNA from the rows behind it. None of the V and J calls come from the authors' own analysis; TCRdb made them. In this sample the table shows around 75,000 distinct CDR3 sequences, about two thirds of which occur a single time. About 27% of the sample goes to the ten largest clones.

Bulk unsorted tissue served as the source for RNA extraction, and RNA quality was assessed using a NanoDrop ND-1000 and an Agilent 2100. Normal lung samples were distant non-tumor tissue taken more than 3 cm from the tumor edge. Donors were newly diagnosed lung cancer patients admitted for thoracic surgery in China between August and November 2014, without prior chemotherapy. Anyone who had undergone radiotherapy or chemotherapy before, or who had another cancer at the same time, was left out of the study. Pieces of surgical tissue measuring roughly 1-2.2 cm3 were kept in RNAlater solution and held at -80 degrees C until needed. Beyond this particular receptor, the publication reports: The top 100 clones made up a significantly larger cumulative share of the repertoire in normal lung than in tumor tissue. Because peripheral blood was not sequenced, blood TCRbeta repertoires in the lung cancer patients of the study were not examined. TCR diversity was significantly higher in younger patients, and greater tumor TCR diversity was associated with shorter overall survival and shorter disease-free survival. Only approximately 14 patients were in the cohort, and the authors stated that larger samples and more detailed clinical data are needed. The sequencing platform is not named in the methods, and unique molecular identifiers are not mentioned. TCR diversity (inverse Simpson) was significantly higher in tumor than in normal lung tissue (roughly 430 vs 170, P = 0.0075, Mann-Whitney U test).

Source material: distant non-tumor lung tissue. In this chain, TRBV10-3 is recombined with TRBJ2-1, and TRBD1 matches 9 of the central bases. The sequence came from a woman aged 50 to 65 with non-small cell lung cancer. DNA sequence: TGTGCCATCCAAACGGACAGGGGCTACAATGAGCAGTTCTTC. Translated, it gives CAIQTDRGYNEQFF.